This T cell receptor (beta chain) appears in the sequencing data of a study of cytomegalovirus exposure and HLA in healthy donors. Turning to the study itself: Inside one of the first data releases sat around 77 million unique TCRs taken from HLA-typed donors. Across some 400 genotyped donors, more than 75% landed in the Caucasian-associated ancestry cluster. Broader study findings: The classifier reportedly diagnosed cytomegalovirus status with high specificity and sensitivity.

Germline assignment: CDR1 SNHLY and CDR2 FYNNEI. V lost 3 bases and J lost 8, with 19 bases in between. This CDR3 has 15 amino acids. As to this clone: Its antigen is unknown.

The primer mix had 60 Vbeta and 13 Jbeta primers. How the authors handled the data: In a later analysis, the count reached some 75 million unique TCR beta chains, with 10 million to 14 million shared. The assay was immunoSEQ multiplex PCR, and TCRdb's table has in-frame clones only and misses some. Clone size and the V and J calls come from that table; the DNA yielded D and trimming. The repertoire consists of fewer than 200,000 clones, with more than 70% occurring once and the leading ten covering 1.5%. The sequencing input was PBMCs. The TCR comes from a girl aged 5 to 17 in good health and CMV-seronegative. The rearrangement uses TRBV2 and TRBJ1-1; D is ambiguous. CDR3 region: CASSDIGGVGGEAFF. CDR3 bases: TGTGCCAGCAGTGATATCGGCGGGGTGGGTGGCGAAGCTTTCTTT.